Listed below are T cell receptor beta chains from one sample, sequenced in a study of T cells after yellow fever vaccination. TCRdb fed the 5' RACE reads into MiXCR, producing one record per CDR3 protein. The repertoire holds about 320,000 distinct CDR3 sequences, with about 4.5% as singletons. Specimen: PBMCs, collected 15 days after the yellow fever booster vaccination. These receptors were collected from a man between 18 and 29 years old who received the YFV17D yellow fever vaccine. Each CDR3 is given with its conserved first and last residue. Fields, in order: J gene, V gene, CDR3 protein.

TRBJ2-4,TRBV7-2,CASQNTGPVDIQYF
TRBJ1-2,TRBV4-3,CASSQERRGIYGYTF
TRBJ1-6,TRBV4-3,CASSHRGVSPLHF
TRBJ1-1,TRBV5-1,CASSLGGHKGTEAFF
TRBJ1-3,TRBV7-7,CASSEGQGAGNTIYF
TRBJ1-2,TRBV4-3,CASSQDYRGSYGYTF
TRBJ2-1,TRBV24-1,CATSDPGQGNNEQLF
TRBJ1-2,TRBV12-3/TRBV12-4,CASSFDRNYGYTF
TRBJ1-1,TRBV12-3/TRBV12-4,CASSAQVAFF
TRBJ2-6,TRBV5-1,CASSLKDPGANVLTF